This is a list of T cell receptor beta chains from one sample in a study of T cells after yellow fever vaccination. TCRdb reprocessed the 5' RACE reads with MiXCR, giving one entry per CDR3 protein. The sample contains approximately 300,000 distinct CDR3 sequences, 6.8% of which appear only once. The source was PBMCs, collected roughly 46 days after the first yellow fever vaccination. Receptors were obtained from a man aged 18-30 years who received the YFV17D yellow fever vaccine. The CDR3 runs from the conserved cysteine through the conserved F or W. Fields, in order: clone size, V gene, J gene, D gene, CDR3 protein, CDR3 DNA. D genes are given only for firm matches. Size is stated for part of the rows, as once, few or many counts, or as a class when the clone is expanded.

few	TRBV5-1	TRBJ1-1	-	CASSPEGHGTAFF	TGCGCCAGCAGCCCCGAGGGGCACGGAACCGCTTTCTTT
-	TRBV5-1	TRBJ2-1	-	CATRGNNEQFF	TGCGCCACCCGAGGGAACAATGAGCAGTTCTTC
many	TRBV6-5	TRBJ2-7	-	CASSYAPARSSSSYEQYF	TGTGCCAGCAGTTACGCCCCTGCACGGTCCTCGAGCTCCTACGAGCAGTACTTC
few	TRBV7-2	TRBJ1-4	-	CASRPDRTNEKLFF	TGTGCCAGCAGACCAGACAGAACTAATGAAAAACTGTTTTTT
many	TRBV20-1	TRBJ2-5	-	CSARDGTQYF	TGCAGTGCTAGAGACGGGACCCAGTACTTC
-	TRBV7-2	TRBJ2-2	-	CASSSGLWNTGELFF	TGTGCCAGCAGCTCTGGACTCTGGAACACCGGGGAGCTGTTTTTT
-	TRBV27	TRBJ2-6	-	CASSFELNGANVLTF	TGTGCCAGCAGTTTCGAGCTAAACGGGGCCAACGTCCTGACTTTC
-	TRBV7-8	TRBJ1-5	TRBD1	CASSLGPTGERNQPQHF	TGTGCCAGCAGCTTAGGGCCAACAGGGGAGCGCAATCAGCCCCAGCATTTT
many	TRBV5-1	TRBJ1-4	TRBD1	CASSSRQGGEKLFF	TGCGCCAGCAGCTCCCGACAGGGAGGAGAAAAACTGTTTTTT
-	TRBV18	TRBJ2-2	-	CASSPWGGELFF	TGTGCCAGCTCACCATGGGGCGGGGAGCTGTTTTTT
-	TRBV4-2	TRBJ2-5	-	CASSQERAGQETQYF	TGTGCCAGCAGCCAAGAGCGGGCCGGACAAGAGACCCAGTACTTC
-	TRBV15	TRBJ1-5	-	CATSRDSVRSQPQHF	TGTGCCACCAGCAGAGATTCCGTACGAAGTCAGCCCCAGCATTTT
many	TRBV5-1	TRBJ2-1	TRBD2	CASSLLGGNEQFF	TGCGCCAGCAGCTTGTTGGGAGGGAATGAGCAGTTCTTC
-	TRBV20-1	TRBJ2-5	-	CCATQTRTGETQYF	TGCTGTGCAACTCAGACCAGAACTGGAGAGACCCAGTACTTC
-	TRBV5-6	TRBJ2-5	-	CASSLGGTVVETQYF	TGTGCCAGCAGCTTGGGGGGGACCGTGGTAGAGACCCAGTACTTC
few	TRBV6-6	TRBJ2-3	-	CASSETVWTQYF	TGTGCCAGCAGTGAGACGGTTTGGACGCAGTATTTT
many	TRBV5-1	TRBJ2-3	-	CASGQDGLTSTDTQYF	TGCGCCAGCGGCCAGGATGGTTTAACTAGCACAGATACGCAGTATTTT
-	TRBV10-3	TRBJ1-6	-	CAISDTARSPLHF	TGTGCCATCAGTGATACGGCTCGGTCACCCCTCCACTTT
-	TRBV7-2	TRBJ1-5	-	CASSSKVGQPQHF	TGTGCCAGCAGTTCAAAGGTGGGACAGCCCCAGCATTTT
-	TRBV20-1	TRBJ1-3	TRBD1	CSAHGDRGNTIYF	TGCAGTGCTCACGGGGACAGGGGAAACACCATATATTTT
-	TRBV7-8	TRBJ2-3	-	CASIPARSTDTQYF	TGTGCCAGCATTCCCGCCCGGAGCACAGATACGCAGTATTTT
many	TRBV9	TRBJ2-3	-	CASSVSGGLTSRDTQYF	TGTGCCAGCAGCGTATCCGGCGGATTGACGTCTCGGGATACGCAGTATTTT
-	TRBV20-1	TRBJ2-3	-	CSARENERTDTQYF	TGCAGTGCTAGAGAAAACGAACGCACAGATACGCAGTATTTT
-	TRBV4-1	TRBJ2-7	-	CASGNGYEQYF	TGCGCCAGCGGGAACGGCTACGAGCAGTACTTC